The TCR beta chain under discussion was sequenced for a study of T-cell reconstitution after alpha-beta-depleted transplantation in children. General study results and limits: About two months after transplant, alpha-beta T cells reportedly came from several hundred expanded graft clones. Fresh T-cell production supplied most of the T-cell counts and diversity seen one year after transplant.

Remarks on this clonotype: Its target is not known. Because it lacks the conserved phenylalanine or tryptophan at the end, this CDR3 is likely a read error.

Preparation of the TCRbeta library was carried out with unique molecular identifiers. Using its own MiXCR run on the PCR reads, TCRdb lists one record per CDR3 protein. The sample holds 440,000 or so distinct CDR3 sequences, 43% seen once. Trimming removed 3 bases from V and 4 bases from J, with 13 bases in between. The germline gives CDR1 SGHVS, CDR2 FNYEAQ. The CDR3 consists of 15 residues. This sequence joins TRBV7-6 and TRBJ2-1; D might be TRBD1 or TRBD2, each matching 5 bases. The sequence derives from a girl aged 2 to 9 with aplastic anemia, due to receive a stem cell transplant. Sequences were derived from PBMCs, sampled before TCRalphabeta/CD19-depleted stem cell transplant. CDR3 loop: CASSFGPGRYNEQFS. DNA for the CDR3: TGTGCCAGCAGCTTTGGACCGGGGCGATACAATGAGCAGTTCTCC.